The T cell receptor (beta chain) described here comes from a study of cytomegalovirus exposure and HLA in healthy donors. The study's findings and limits: Confirmation was obtained in vitro that a few CMV-associated chains are specific for CMV antigens.

Germline lookup yields CDR1 MGHRA and CDR2 YSYEKL. V was cut by 1 base and J by 8 bases, with 12 bases left in between. The CDR3 is made up of 14 amino acids. The PCR employed 60 Vbeta primers together with 13 Jbeta primers. Produced via immunoSEQ multiplex PCR; TCRdb's table is partial and in-frame only. The sample shows about 190,000 clones, approximately 85% of them seen only once. This clone turned up a few times. Its matching antigen is unknown. This clonotype was sampled from a man aged 18 to 35 in good health and CMV-seronegative. The sample comprised PBMCs. The chain carries TRBV4-1 and TRBJ2-1, with D perhaps TRBD1 (5 bases). CDR3 coding DNA: TGCGCCAGCAGCCAAGTTACCAGGGCCCATGAGCAGTTCTTC. Protein sequence: CASSQVTRAHEQFF.